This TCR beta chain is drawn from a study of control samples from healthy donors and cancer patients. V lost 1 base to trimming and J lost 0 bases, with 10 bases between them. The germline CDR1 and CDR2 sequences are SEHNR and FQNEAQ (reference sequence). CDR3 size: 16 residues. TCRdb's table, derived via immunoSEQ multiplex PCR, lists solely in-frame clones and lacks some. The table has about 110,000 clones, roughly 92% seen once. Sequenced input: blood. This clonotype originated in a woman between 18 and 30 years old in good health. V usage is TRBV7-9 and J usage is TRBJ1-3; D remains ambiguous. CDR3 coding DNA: TGTGCCAGCAGCTTAGTGGAACTCCTCTCTGGAAACACCATATATTTT. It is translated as CASSLVELLSGNTIYF.